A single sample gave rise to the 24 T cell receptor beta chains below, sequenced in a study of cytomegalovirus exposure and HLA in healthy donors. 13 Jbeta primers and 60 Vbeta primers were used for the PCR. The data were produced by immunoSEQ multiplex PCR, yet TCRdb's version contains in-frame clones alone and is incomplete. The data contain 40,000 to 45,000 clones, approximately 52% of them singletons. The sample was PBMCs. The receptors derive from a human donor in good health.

Here the CDR3 reads CASSLVTGSYNEQFF. In DNA, the CDR3 is TGCGCCAGCAGCTTGGTCACCGGGAGTTACAATGAGCAGTTCTTC. V usage is TRBV5-1 and J usage is TRBJ2-1; D possibly corresponds to TRBD2 (6 bases). This CDR3 region has 15 residues. Trimming shortened V by 0 bases and J by 4 bases, and 11 bases separated the two germline ends. The germline gives CDR1 SGHRS, CDR2 YFSETQ.

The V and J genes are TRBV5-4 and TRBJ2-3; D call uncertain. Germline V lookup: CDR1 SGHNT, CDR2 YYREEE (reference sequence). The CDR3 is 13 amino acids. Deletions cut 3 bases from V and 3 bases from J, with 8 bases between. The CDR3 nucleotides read TGTGCCAGCAGCTCCCTAATGACAGATACGCAGTATTTT. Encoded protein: CASSSLMTDTQYF. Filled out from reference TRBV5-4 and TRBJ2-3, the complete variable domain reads ETGVTQSPTHLIKTRGQQVTLRCSSQSGHNTVSWYQQALGQGPQFIFQYYREEENGRGNFPPRFSGLQFPNYSSELNVNALELDDSALYLCASSSLMTDTQYFGPGTRLTVL.

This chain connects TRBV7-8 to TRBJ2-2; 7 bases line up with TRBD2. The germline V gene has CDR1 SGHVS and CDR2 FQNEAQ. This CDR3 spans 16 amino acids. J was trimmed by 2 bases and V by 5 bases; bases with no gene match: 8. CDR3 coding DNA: TGTGCCAGCAGCCCCGGACTAGGGGTAAACACCGGGGAGCTGTTTTTT. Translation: CASSPGLGVNTGELFF.

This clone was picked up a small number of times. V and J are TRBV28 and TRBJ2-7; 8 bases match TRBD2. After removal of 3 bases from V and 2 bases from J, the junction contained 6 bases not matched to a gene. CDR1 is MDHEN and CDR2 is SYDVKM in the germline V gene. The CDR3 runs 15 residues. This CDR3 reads CASSLSGGSTYEQYF. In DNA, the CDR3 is TGTGCCAGCAGTTTGTCGGGGGGGTCCACCTACGAGCAGTACTTC.

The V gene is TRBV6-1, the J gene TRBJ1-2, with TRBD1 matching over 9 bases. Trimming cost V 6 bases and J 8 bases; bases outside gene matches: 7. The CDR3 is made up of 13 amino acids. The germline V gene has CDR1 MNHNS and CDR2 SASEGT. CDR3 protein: CASRRDRAKGYTF. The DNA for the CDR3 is TGTGCCAGCAGGCGGGACAGGGCGAAGGGCTACACCTTC.

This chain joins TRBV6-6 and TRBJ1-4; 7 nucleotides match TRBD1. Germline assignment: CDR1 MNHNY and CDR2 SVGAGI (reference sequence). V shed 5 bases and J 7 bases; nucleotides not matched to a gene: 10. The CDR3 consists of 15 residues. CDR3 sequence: CASSGGTAGSEKLFF. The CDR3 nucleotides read TGTGCCAGCAGTGGAGGGACAGCTGGGAGTGAAAAACTGTTTTTT.

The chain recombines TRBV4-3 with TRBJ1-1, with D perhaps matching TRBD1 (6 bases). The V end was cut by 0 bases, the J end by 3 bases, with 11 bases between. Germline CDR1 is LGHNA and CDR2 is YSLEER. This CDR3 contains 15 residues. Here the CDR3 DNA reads TGCGCCAGCAGCCAAGATCGCGCAGGGGACACTGAAGCTTTCTTT. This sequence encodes CASSQDRAGDTEAFF.

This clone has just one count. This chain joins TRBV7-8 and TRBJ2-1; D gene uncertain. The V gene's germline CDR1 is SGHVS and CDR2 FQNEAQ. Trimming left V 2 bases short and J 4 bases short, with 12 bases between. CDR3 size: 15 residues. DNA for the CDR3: TGTGCCAGCAGCTTATTGTCTAGTAGGTACAATGAGCAGTTCTTC. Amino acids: CASSLLSSRYNEQFF.

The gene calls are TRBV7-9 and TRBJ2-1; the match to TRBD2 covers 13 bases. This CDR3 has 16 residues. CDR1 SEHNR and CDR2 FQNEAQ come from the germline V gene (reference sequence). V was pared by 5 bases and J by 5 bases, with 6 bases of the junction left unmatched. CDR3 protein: CASSRLAGGTDNEQFF. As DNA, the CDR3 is TGTGCCAGCAGCCGACTAGCGGGAGGTACAGACAATGAGCAGTTCTTC.

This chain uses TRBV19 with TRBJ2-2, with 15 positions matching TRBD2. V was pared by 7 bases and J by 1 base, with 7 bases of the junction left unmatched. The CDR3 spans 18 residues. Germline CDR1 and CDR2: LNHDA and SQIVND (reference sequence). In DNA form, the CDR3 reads TGTGCCAGTACCTGGGGACTAGCGGGGGGCCGGAACACCGGGGAGCTGTTTTTT. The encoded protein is CASTWGLAGGRNTGELFF.

CDR3 coding DNA: TGCGCCAGCAGCTCGGGACTAGCGAATGAGCAGTTCTTC. It codes for CASSSGLANEQFF. V and J are TRBV5-1 and TRBJ2-1; 10 positions agree with TRBD2. The V gene's germline CDR1 is SGHRS and CDR2 YFSETQ. Trimming at V came to 3 bases and at J to 7 bases, leaving 1 base not matched to a gene. CDR3 length: 13 residues.

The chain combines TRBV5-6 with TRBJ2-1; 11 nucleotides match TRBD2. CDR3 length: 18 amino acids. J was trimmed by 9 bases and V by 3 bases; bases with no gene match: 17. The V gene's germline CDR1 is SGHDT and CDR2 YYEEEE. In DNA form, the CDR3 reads TGTGCCAGCAGCTCGATATTGGAAGTAGCGGGGGGGCCGGGTGAGCAGTTCTTC. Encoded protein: CASSSILEVAGGPGEQFF.

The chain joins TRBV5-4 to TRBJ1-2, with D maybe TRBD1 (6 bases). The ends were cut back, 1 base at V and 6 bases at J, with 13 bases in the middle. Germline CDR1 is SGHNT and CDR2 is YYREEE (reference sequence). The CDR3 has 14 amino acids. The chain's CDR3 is CASSLNQGTNGYTF. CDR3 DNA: TGTGCCAGCAGCTTGAATCAGGGGACGAATGGCTACACCTTC.

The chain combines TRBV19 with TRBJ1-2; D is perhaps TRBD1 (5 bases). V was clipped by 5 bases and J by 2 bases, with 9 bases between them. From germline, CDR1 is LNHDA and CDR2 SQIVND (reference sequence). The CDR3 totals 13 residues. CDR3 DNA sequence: TGTGCCAGTAGTTTAAGGGGAAACTATGGCTACACCTTC. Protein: CASSLRGNYGYTF.

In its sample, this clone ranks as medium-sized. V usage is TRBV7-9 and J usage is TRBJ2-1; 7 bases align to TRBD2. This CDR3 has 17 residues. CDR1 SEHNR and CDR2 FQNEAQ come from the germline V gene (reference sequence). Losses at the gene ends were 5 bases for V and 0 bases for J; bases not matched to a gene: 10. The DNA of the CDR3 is TGTGCCAGCAGCCCCTACACGGGAGGCCACTCCTACAATGAGCAGTTCTTC. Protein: CASSPYTGGHSYNEQFF.

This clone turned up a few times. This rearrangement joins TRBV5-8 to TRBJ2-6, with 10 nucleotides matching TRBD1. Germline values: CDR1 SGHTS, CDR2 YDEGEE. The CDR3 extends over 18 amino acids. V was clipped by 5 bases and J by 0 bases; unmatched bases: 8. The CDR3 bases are TGTGCCAGCAGGTCGGACAGGGGGGGCCGCTCTGGGGCCAACGTCCTGACTTTC. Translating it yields CASRSDRGGRSGANVLTF.

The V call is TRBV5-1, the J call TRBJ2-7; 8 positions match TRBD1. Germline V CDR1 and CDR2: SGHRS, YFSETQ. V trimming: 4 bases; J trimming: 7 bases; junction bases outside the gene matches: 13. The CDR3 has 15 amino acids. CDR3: CASSLLGTGRREQYF. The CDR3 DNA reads TGCGCCAGCAGCCTTCTCGGGACAGGACGGAGGGAGCAGTACTTC.

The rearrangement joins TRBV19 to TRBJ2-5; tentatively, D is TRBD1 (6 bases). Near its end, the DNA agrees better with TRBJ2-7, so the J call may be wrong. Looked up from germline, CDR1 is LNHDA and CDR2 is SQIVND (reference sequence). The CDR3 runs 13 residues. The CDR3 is CASRQGWGSEQYF. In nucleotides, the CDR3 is TGTGCCAGTAGGCAGGGGTGGGGAAGCGAGCAGTACTTC.

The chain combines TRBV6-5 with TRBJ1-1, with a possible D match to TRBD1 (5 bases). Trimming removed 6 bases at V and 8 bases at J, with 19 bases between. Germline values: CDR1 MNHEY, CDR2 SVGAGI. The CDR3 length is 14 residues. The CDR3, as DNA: TGTGCCAGCAGCTGGGGTACTGACCGGGGGGAAGCTTTCTTT. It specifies CASSWGTDRGEAFF.

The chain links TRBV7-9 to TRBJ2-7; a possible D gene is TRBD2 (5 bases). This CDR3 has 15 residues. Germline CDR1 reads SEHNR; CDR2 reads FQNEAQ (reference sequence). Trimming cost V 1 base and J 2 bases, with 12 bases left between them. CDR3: CASSLERTGTYEQYF. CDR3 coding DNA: TGTGCCAGCAGCTTAGAAAGGACTGGGACCTACGAGCAGTACTTC.

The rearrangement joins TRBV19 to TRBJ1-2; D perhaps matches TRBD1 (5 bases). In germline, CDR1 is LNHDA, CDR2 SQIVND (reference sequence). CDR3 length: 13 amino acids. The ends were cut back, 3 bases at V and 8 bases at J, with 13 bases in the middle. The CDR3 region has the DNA TGTGCCAGTAGTATGGGGCAGGTAGGCGGCTACACCTTC. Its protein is CASSMGQVGGYTF.

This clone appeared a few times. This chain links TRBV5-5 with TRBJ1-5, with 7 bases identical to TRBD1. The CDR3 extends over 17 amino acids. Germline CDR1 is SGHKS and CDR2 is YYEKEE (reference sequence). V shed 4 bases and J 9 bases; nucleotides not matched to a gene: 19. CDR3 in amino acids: CASSPGPITGVEAPQHF. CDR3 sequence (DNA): TGTGCCAGCAGCCCAGGACCCATTACAGGGGTGGAGGCGCCCCAGCATTTT.

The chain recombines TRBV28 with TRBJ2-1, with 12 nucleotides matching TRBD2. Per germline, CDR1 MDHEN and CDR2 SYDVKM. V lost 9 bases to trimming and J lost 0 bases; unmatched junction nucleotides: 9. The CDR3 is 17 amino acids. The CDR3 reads CASTSGGNPSSYNEQFF. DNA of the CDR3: TGTGCCAGTACTAGCGGGGGGAATCCTAGCTCCTACAATGAGCAGTTCTTC. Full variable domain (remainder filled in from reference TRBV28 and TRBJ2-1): DVKVTQSSRYLVKRTGEKVFLECVQDMDHENMFWYRQDPGLGLRLIYFSYDVKMKEKGDIPEGYSVSREKKERFSLILESASTNQTSMYLCASTSGGNPSSYNEQFFGPGTRLTVL.

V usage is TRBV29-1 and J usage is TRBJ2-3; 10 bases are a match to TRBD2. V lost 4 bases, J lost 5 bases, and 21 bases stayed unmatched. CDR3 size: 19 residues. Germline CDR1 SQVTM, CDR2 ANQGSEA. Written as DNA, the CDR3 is TGCAGCGTTGTTTTTTTCCGGTCAAATCGACTAGCGGGCGGAGATACGCAGTATTTT. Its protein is CSVVFFRSNRLAGGDTQYF.